The 9 T cell receptor beta chains reported below all come from one sample, sequenced in a study of beta chain features in type 1 diabetes. The entirety of the isolated RNA underwent reverse transcription, so expressed TCRB transcripts were sequenced. The data were produced by immunoSEQ multiplex PCR, yet TCRdb's version contains in-frame clones alone and is incomplete. The table records 350,000 or so clones, about 19% of them present only once. Sequences were obtained from naive CD4+ T cells from blood. These receptors came from a woman younger than 30 in good health.

This clone turned up a few times. CDR3 bases: TGTGCCAGTAGTACCCGACTAGCGGGAGCGAACACAGATACGCAGTATTTT. It encodes CASSTRLAGANTDTQYF. V gene TRBV19 combines with J gene TRBJ2-3; 12 bases fit TRBD2. Germline CDR1 is LNHDA and CDR2 is SQIVND (reference sequence). The CDR3 is 17 amino acids. The J segment lost 2 bases and the V segment lost 4 bases, leaving 7 bases of the junction unmatched.

This clone has only a few counts. This CDR3 reads CASSPGQGGRNEQYF. The CDR3 coding sequence is TGTGCCAGCTCACCGGGACAGGGAGGTAGGAACGAGCAGTACTTC. This chain uses TRBV18 with TRBJ2-5; 9 bases are shared with TRBD1. The J call may be incorrect, as the DNA end agrees better with TRBJ2-7. This CDR3 spans 15 amino acids. Germline CDR1 and CDR2: KGHSH and LQKENI.

A few counts support this clone. The chain's CDR3 is CASSLREIGDEQFF. The CDR3 DNA reads TGTGCCAGCAGCTTACGGGAGATCGGCGATGAGCAGTTCTTC. The V call is TRBV11-2, the J call TRBJ2-1, with D tentatively TRBD2 (6 bases). CDR1 SGHAT and CDR2 FQNNGV come from the germline V gene. V was clipped by 2 bases and J by 8 bases, with 13 bases between them. CDR3 length: 14 amino acids.

A few counts support this clone. The V call is TRBV7-9, the J call TRBJ2-5; possible D gene TRBD2, 5 bases. CDR1 SEHNR and CDR2 FQNEAQ come from the germline V gene (reference sequence). The CDR3 runs to 13 residues. Trimming stripped 6 bases from V and 2 bases from J, with 10 bases between. The CDR3, as DNA: TGTGCCAGCAGAGAGCGGATTCAAGAGACCCAGTACTTC. Protein: CASRERIQETQYF.

The V gene is TRBV12-2, the J gene TRBJ1-1. TRBV12-2 is a documented pseudogene. The CDR3 sequence is 11 residues long. CDR3 bases: TGTGCAAGTCGCTCCTTCGCTGAAGCTTTCTTT. Its protein product is CASRSFAEAFF.

The gene calls are TRBV25-1 and TRBJ2-7; 11 bases match TRBD2. CDR1 is MGHDK and CDR2 is SYGVNS in the germline V gene. This CDR3 contains 14 residues. Trimming removed 8 bases from V and 4 bases from J; junction bases left unmatched: 7. In DNA, the CDR3 is TGTGCCAGCGACTCGACTAGCGGGGTTTACGAGCAGTACTTC. Its translation is CASDSTSGVYEQYF.

The chain joins TRBV5-6 to TRBJ2-1; 10 nucleotides align to TRBD2. Germline V lookup: CDR1 SGHDT, CDR2 YYEEEE. The V gene end was trimmed by 4 bases and the J gene end by 0 bases; junction bases not matched to a gene: 7. The CDR3 is 17 residues long. The CDR3 DNA follows: TGTGCCAGCAGCAGAAGACTAGCGGGTAGCTCCTACAATGAGCAGTTCTTC. Amino acids: CASSRRLAGSSYNEQFF.

Only a few counts were recorded for this clone. The rearrangement uses TRBV30 and TRBJ2-7, with 8 bases that match TRBD1. Per the germline V gene, CDR1 is GTSNPN and CDR2 is SVGIG (reference sequence). This CDR3 has 14 amino acids. Germline trimming cut 5 bases from V and 7 bases from J; bases unmatched to any gene: 13. The CDR3 sequence: CAWSRTGTSGEQYF. The CDR3 DNA is TGTGCCTGGTCAAGGACAGGGACCTCTGGGGAGCAGTACTTC.

This chain uses TRBV4-2 with TRBJ2-5; 8 nucleotides line up with TRBD2. Germline V lookup: CDR1 LGHNA, CDR2 YNFKEQ. CDR3 length: 16 amino acids. V shed 1 base and J 4 bases; nucleotides not matched to a gene: 8. Here the CDR3 reads CASSQGAGAGGETQYF. The CDR3 bases are TGTGCCAGCAGCCAAGGAGCCGGGGCGGGGGGAGAGACCCAGTACTTC.